This passage covers 30 T cell receptor beta chains from one sample sequenced in a study of PD-L1 blockade in urothelial cancer. Regarding time point: peripheral blood 6 weeks after treatment start. Repertoires were generated with immunoSEQ multiplex PCR, while TCRdb's copy carries only in-frame clones and drops some. The sample comprises about 110,000 clones, approximately 90% of which are singletons, and about 4% rests with the top ten. Specimen: PBMCs, collected around atezolizumab (anti-PD-L1) treatment. The receptors were gathered from a man aged 60 to 69 with urothelial cancer.

This clone occurred a few times. The J gene is TRBJ1-1, the V gene TRBV27; 9 nucleotides match TRBD1. Germline loops: CDR1 MNHEY, CDR2 SMNVEV (reference sequence). This CDR3 comprises 16 residues. J lost 7 bases, V lost 5 bases, and 14 bases had no gene match. Here the CDR3 reads CASSPIVRDREYEAFF. The CDR3, as DNA: TGTGCCAGCAGTCCGATAGTGAGGGACAGGGAGTATGAAGCTTTCTTT.

The rearrangement joins TRBV5-4 to TRBJ2-3; 8 bases align to TRBD1. Trimming took 4 bases from V and 4 from J; bases not matched to a gene: 5. CDR3 length: 14 amino acids. Germline assignment: CDR1 SGHNT and CDR2 YYREEE (reference sequence). The CDR3 sequence is CASSLGQGADTQYF. As DNA, the CDR3 is TGTGCCAGCAGCCTAGGACAGGGCGCAGATACGCAGTATTTT.

V usage is TRBV5-1 and J usage is TRBJ2-3, with TRBD1 matching 7 bases. Germline V gives CDR1 SGHRS, CDR2 YFSETQ. The CDR3 totals 14 residues. Trimming at V came to 4 bases and at J to 0 bases, leaving 2 bases not matched to a gene. The CDR3 nucleotides read TGCGCCAGCAGCAAGGGACAGAGCACAGATACGCAGTATTTT. Translating gives CASSKGQSTDTQYF.

The V call is TRBV19, the J call TRBJ1-1; 9 nucleotides match TRBD1. The CDR3 consists of 19 residues. V lost 5 bases and J lost 0; bases outside the gene matches: 16. Germline V gives CDR1 LNHDA, CDR2 SQIVND (reference sequence). CDR3 bases: TGTGCCAGTAGTTCAAACCGGGGACAGGGCCTACGCATGAACACTGAAGCTTTCTTT. Translated, it gives CASSSNRGQGLRMNTEAFF.

The chain is built from TRBV5-6 and TRBJ2-5; D ambiguous. The CDR3 runs to 14 residues. The V gene lost 4 bases and the J gene lost 1 base, with 11 bases spanning the gap. Germline CDR1 reads SGHDT; CDR2 reads YYEEEE. This CDR3 is CASSPTALQETQYF. In nucleotides, the CDR3 is TGTGCCAGCAGCCCTACAGCCCTCCAAGAGACCCAGTACTTC.

The rearrangement uses TRBV7-2 and TRBJ1-2; 9 bases map to TRBD1. Germline V gene sequence: CDR1 SGHTA, CDR2 FQGNSA. V dropped 5 bases and J dropped 4; count of bases not matched to a gene: 14. This CDR3 has 17 residues. The CDR3 loop reads CASSDRRSGQGSYGYTF. The CDR3, as DNA: TGTGCCAGCAGCGATAGGAGGTCGGGACAGGGATCCTATGGCTACACCTTC. Based on the CDR3 plus reference TRBV7-2 and TRBJ1-2, the full variable domain is GAGVSQSPSNKVTEKGKDVELRCDPISGHTALYWYRQSLGQGLEFLIYFQGNSAPDKSGLPSDRFSAERTGGSVSTLTIQRTQQEDSAVYLCASSDRRSGQGSYGYTFGSGTRLTVV.

The J gene is TRBJ2-5, the V gene TRBV9; D might be TRBD2 (7 bases). Trimming took off 6 bases at V and 1 base at J, with 13 bases between the two ends. From germline, CDR1 is SGDLS and CDR2 YYNGEE. The CDR3 covers 14 residues. The CDR3, as DNA: TGTGCCAGCACCGAGGGGGGGGTCCAAGAGACCCAGTACTTC. Encoded protein: CASTEGGVQETQYF.

This sequence joins TRBV5-1 and TRBJ2-3; perhaps TRBD1 as D (5 bases). The germline gives CDR1 SGHRS, CDR2 YFSETQ. Trimming shortened V by 0 bases and J by 4 bases, and 9 bases separated the two germline ends. CDR3 length: 14 residues. The CDR3: CASSLGQIPDTQYF. CDR3 nucleotides: TGCGCCAGCAGCTTGGGACAGATCCCAGATACGCAGTATTTT.

This clone was counted a single time. The J gene is TRBJ2-5, the V gene TRBV7-2, with TRBD2 as a possible D gene (6 bases). The V gene lost 3 bases and the J gene lost 1 base, with 9 bases spanning the gap. The germline V gene has CDR1 SGHTA and CDR2 FQGNSA. The length of the CDR3 is 14 residues. The CDR3 bases are TGTGCCAGCAGCTTTAGCGGTACCCAAGAGACCCAGTACTTC. It encodes CASSFSGTQETQYF.

This clone was observed a single time. This chain links TRBV4-1 with TRBJ2-5; no reliable D call. The germline V gene has CDR1 MGHRA and CDR2 YSYEKL. The CDR3 is made up of 14 amino acids. V shed 5 bases and J shed 1 base, with 11 bases lying between them. The CDR3 sequence is CASSALVTQETQYF. In DNA, the CDR3 is TGCGCCAGCAGCGCCCTAGTCACCCAAGAGACCCAGTACTTC.

This chain connects TRBV28 to TRBJ2-7, with 8 bases that match TRBD1. Per the germline V gene, CDR1 is MDHEN and CDR2 is SYDVKM. After removal of 6 bases from V and 2 bases from J, the junction contained 15 bases not matched to a gene. The CDR3 covers 17 residues. CDR3 DNA: TGTGCCAGCAGACCGTTCCGGGGACAGGCATCGGCCTACGAGCAGTACTTC. Amino acid sequence: CASRPFRGQASAYEQYF.

This clone was seen just once. The chain is built from TRBV28 and TRBJ1-2, with D unclear. Per the germline V gene, CDR1 is MDHEN and CDR2 is SYDVKM. Trimming removed 5 bases at V and 2 bases at J, with 18 bases between. The CDR3 contains 16 residues. Written as DNA, the CDR3 is TGTGCCAGCAGTGTGGGTATAGGCACGGAGAACTATGGCTACACCTTC. Translated, it gives CASSVGIGTENYGYTF.

The count of this clone is one. This chain joins TRBV13 and TRBJ1-1, with 9 bases fitting TRBD1. CDR1 and CDR2 (germline): PRHDT, FYEKMQ (reference sequence). The CDR3 sequence is 15 residues long. The junction had 10 bases not matched to a gene; V was cut back by 5 bases and J by 6 bases. CDR3 in amino acids: CASSPDDRGLAEAFF. In DNA form, the CDR3 reads TGTGCCAGCAGCCCCGACGACAGGGGGTTGGCTGAAGCTTTCTTT.

This clone appeared a few times. The chain is built from TRBV29-1 and TRBJ1-1; TRBD1 is a possible D gene (6 bases). V lost 7 bases, J lost 1 base, and 16 bases lay in between. This CDR3 spans 14 amino acids. Per germline, CDR1 SQVTM and CDR2 ANQGSEA. The CDR3 loop is CSAKPGHSNTEAFF. Written as DNA, the CDR3 is TGCAGCGCGAAGCCGGGACATTCGAACACTGAAGCTTTCTTT.

This CDR3 is CASSKRPGTSGEQFF. CDR3 nucleotides: TGTGCCAGTAGTAAGCGCCCAGGGACTAGCGGAGAGCAGTTCTTC. This chain joins TRBV19 and TRBJ2-1, with 11 positions matching TRBD2. CDR3 length equals 15 residues. Losses at the gene ends were 4 bases for V and 10 bases for J; bases not matched to a gene: 9. The germline CDR1 and CDR2 sequences are LNHDA and SQIVND (reference sequence).

V and J are TRBV7-6 and TRBJ1-2, with D tentatively TRBD1 (5 bases). CDR3 length: 14 amino acids. Germline assignment: CDR1 SGHVS and CDR2 FNYEAQ. With 5 bases removed from V and 5 bases from J, the gap between germline ends came to 15 bases. Written as DNA, the CDR3 is TGTGCCAGCAGCCCGGAGACAGAACCTTATGGCTACACCTTC. Translated: CASSPETEPYGYTF.

This clone showed up just a few times. The chain combines TRBV6-1 with TRBJ1-6; D remains unclear. The CDR3 contains 12 residues. Trimming took off 4 bases at V and 8 bases at J, with 6 bases between the two ends. Germline V lookup: CDR1 MNHNS, CDR2 SASEGT. The CDR3 bases are TGTGCCAGCAGTGGCCGGGATTCACCCCTCCACTTT. Protein product: CASSGRDSPLHF.

J is TRBJ2-7 and V is TRBV6-6; perhaps TRBD1 as D (5 bases). From germline, CDR1 is MNHNY and CDR2 SVGAGI (reference sequence). The CDR3 has 15 amino acids. Trimming removed 6 bases from V and 4 bases from J, with 19 bases in between. CDR3 in amino acids: CASRSYSGSSYEQYF. The CDR3 DNA reads as TGTGCCAGCAGATCTTATTCAGGGTCCTCGTACGAGCAGTACTTC.

The chain combines TRBV19 with TRBJ1-2; D may be TRBD1 (6 bases). The V end lost 5 bases, the J end lost 4 bases, and 14 bases lay between the germline ends. The CDR3 has 14 residues. From germline, CDR1 is LNHDA and CDR2 SQIVND (reference sequence). For the CDR3, the DNA is TGTGCCAGTAGTCCAGGGGATGCTCCCTATGGCTACACCTTC. Translation: CASSPGDAPYGYTF. The complete variable domain, with remaining parts taken from reference TRBV19 and TRBJ1-2, reads DGGITQSPKYLFRKEGQNVTLSCEQNLNHDAMYWYRQDPGQGLRLIYYSQIVNDFQKGDIAEGYSVSREKKESFPLTVTSAQKNPTAFYLCASSPGDAPYGYTFGSGTRLTVV.

The CDR3 DNA reads as TGTGCCAGCAGCTCTTGGGGCGGGGGACCTAACACTGAAGCTTTCTTT. This encodes CASSSWGGGPNTEAFF. V and J are TRBV5-4 and TRBJ1-1; weak D call: TRBD1 (5 bases). Germline values: CDR1 SGHNT, CDR2 YYREEE (reference sequence). The CDR3 is made up of 16 amino acids. Between the trimmed V and J ends, which lost 3 bases and 2 bases, there was a span of 17 bases.

This clone has only one observation. The chain carries TRBV7-8 and TRBJ2-1; possibly TRBD2 for D (6 bases). The CDR3 has 12 amino acids. CDR1 is SGHVS and CDR2 is FQNEAQ in the germline V gene. V was pared by 6 bases and J by 5 bases, with 8 bases between. The chain's CDR3 is CASRGLDNEQFF. CDR3 sequence (DNA): TGTGCCAGCAGGGGACTGGACAATGAGCAGTTCTTC.

The chain uses TRBV7-9 and TRBJ2-7, with 16 bases fitting TRBD2. The CDR3 contains 19 residues. Germline values: CDR1 SEHNR, CDR2 FQNEAQ (reference sequence). Trimming at V came to 4 bases and at J to 2 bases, leaving 11 bases not matched to a gene. This CDR3 reads CASSSGTSGGADRTYEQYF. The CDR3 DNA is TGTGCCAGCAGCTCCGGGACTAGCGGGGGGGCAGATAGGACCTACGAGCAGTACTTC.

The genes are TRBV15 and TRBJ1-1, with 10 bases matching TRBD1. CDR1 and CDR2 from the germline V gene are LNHNV and YYDKDF (reference sequence). This CDR3 contains 15 residues. V lost 3 bases, J lost 3 bases, and 4 bases stayed unmatched. DNA for the CDR3: TGTGCCACCAGCAGGGGACAGGGGTGGGACACTGAAGCTTTCTTT. It is translated as CATSRGQGWDTEAFF.

V is TRBV4-2 and J is TRBJ1-1; 10 bases are a match to TRBD1. The CDR3 is 15 residues long. Germline-derived CDR1 and CDR2 are LGHNA and YNFKEQ. V dropped 6 bases and J dropped 1; count of bases not matched to a gene: 5. The CDR3 here is CASRGQGGRNTEAFF. The CDR3 nucleotides are TGTGCCAGCAGAGGACAGGGGGGCAGGAACACTGAAGCTTTCTTT.

There are a few counts of this clone. CDR3 DNA: TGTGCCACCAGCGACAGGGAAGGATCTGGGGCCAACGTCCTGACTTTC. Amino acids: CATSDREGSGANVLTF. This rearrangement joins TRBV15 to TRBJ2-6, with 7 bases matching TRBD1. Germline trimming cut 5 bases from V and 1 base from J; bases unmatched to any gene: 5. Germline V CDR1 and CDR2: LNHNV, YYDKDF (reference sequence). The CDR3 consists of 16 residues. Looking up the rest from reference TRBV15 and TRBJ2-6 gives the full variable domain: DAMVIQNPRYQVTQFGKPVTLSCSQTLNHNVMYWYQQKSSQAPKLLFHYYDKDFNNEADTPDNFQSRRPNTSFCFLDIRSPGLGDTAMYLCATSDREGSGANVLTFGAGSRLTVL.

The chain carries TRBV7-2 and TRBJ2-6, with a possible D match to TRBD2 (6 bases). The ends were cut back, 8 bases at V and 4 bases at J, with 9 bases in the middle. Germline V gene lookup returns CDR1 SGHTA and CDR2 FQGNSA. The CDR3 extends over 13 amino acids. The CDR3 spells CASGGVGANVLTF. CDR3 sequence (DNA): TGTGCCAGCGGCGGGGTCGGGGCCAACGTCCTGACTTTC.

This chain uses TRBV4-3 with TRBJ2-1, with TRBD2 identical over 9 bases. J was trimmed by 5 bases and V by 4 bases; bases with no gene match: 6. Germline V gives CDR1 LGHNA, CDR2 YSLEER. The length of the CDR3 is 15 residues. The CDR3 sequence: CASSRTSESDNEQFF. CDR3 in DNA: TGCGCCAGCAGCCGGACTAGCGAGTCTGACAATGAGCAGTTCTTC.

The rearrangement joins TRBV6-4 to TRBJ2-7, with a possible D match to TRBD2 (5 bases). The CDR3 has 14 amino acids. Between the trimmed V and J ends, which lost 4 bases and 0 bases, there was a span of 10 bases. CDR1 is MRHNA, CDR2 SNTAGT, per germline. The CDR3 here is CASSVRVVSYEQYF. The CDR3 DNA reads TGTGCCAGCAGTGTGAGGGTGGTCTCCTACGAGCAGTACTTC.

The rearrangement uses TRBV4-2 and TRBJ1-3, with D maybe TRBD1 (6 bases). Between the trimmed V and J ends, which lost 1 base and 0 bases, there was a span of 13 bases. Germline V gene data show CDR1 as LGHNA and CDR2 as YNFKEQ. The CDR3 totals 17 residues. The CDR3, as DNA: TGTGCCAGCAGCCAAGTTTCAGGGGCCGACTCTGGAAACACCATATATTTT. Its protein is CASSQVSGADSGNTIYF.

The chain links TRBV11-3 to TRBJ2-3; 7 bases are shared with TRBD2. Per the germline V gene, CDR1 is SGHNT and CDR2 is YENEEA. The CDR3 is 14 amino acids. V trimming: 1 base; J trimming: 6 bases; junction bases outside the gene matches: 4. CDR3 in amino acids: CASSLVGGSDTQYF. The CDR3 DNA reads TGTGCCAGCAGCTTAGTGGGGGGGTCGGATACGCAGTATTTT.